The 11 T cell receptor beta chains below all came from one sample that was sequenced in a study of T cell changes during pregnancy in multiple sclerosis. Profiling relied on immunoSEQ multiplex PCR, and the TCRdb table lists in-frame clones only, not all of them. The repertoire holds about 68,000 clones, over 75% seen once, with around 1.5% in the top ten. The specimen was peripheral blood, collected in the third trimester of pregnancy. These receptors originate from a female donor with multiple sclerosis, enrolled in a pregnancy study.

This chain links TRBV2 with TRBJ2-7, with TRBD2 matching 10 bases. The CDR3 spans 13 residues. J lost 9 bases, V lost 7 bases, and 9 bases had no gene match. Per germline, CDR1 SNHLY and CDR2 FYNNEI. The CDR3 reads CASISSGGIRQYF. The CDR3 DNA sequence: TGTGCCAGCATATCTAGCGGGGGTATAAGGCAGTACTTC. The variable domain in full, with the rest retrieved from reference TRBV2 and TRBJ2-7, is EPEVTQTPSHQVTQMGQEVILRCVPISNHLYFYWYRQILGQKVEFLVSFYNNEISEKSEIFDDQFSVERPDGSNFTLKIRSTKLEDSAMYFCASISSGGIRQYFGPGTRLTVT.

The chain links TRBV7-2 to TRBJ1-5; D gene uncertain. V lost 1 base to trimming and J lost 3 bases, with 4 bases between them. CDR1 SGHTA and CDR2 FQGNSA come from the germline V gene. CDR3 length: 13 amino acids. In DNA, the CDR3 is TGTGCCAGCAGCTTAGTAAACAATCAGCCCCAGCATTTT. Amino acids: CASSLVNNQPQHF.

This clone was recorded only once. This chain connects TRBV30 to TRBJ1-1; possible D gene TRBD1, 6 bases. Germline values: CDR1 GTSNPN, CDR2 SVGIG (reference sequence). This CDR3 spans 15 amino acids. The ends were cut back, 2 bases at V and 5 bases at J, with 18 bases in the middle. CDR3 nucleotide sequence: TGTGCCTGGAGTCCCGGGGGGGCCGGGGGGACTGAAGCTTTCTTT. This translates into CAWSPGGAGGTEAFF.

This sequence joins TRBV28 and TRBJ1-3; D uncertain. Trimming removed 6 bases at V and 0 bases at J, with 3 bases between. This CDR3 is built from 12 residues. Germline V gives CDR1 MDHEN, CDR2 SYDVKM. The CDR3 loop is CASRASGNTIYF. CDR3 nucleotide sequence: TGTGCCAGCAGGGCCTCTGGAAACACCATATATTTT. Based on the CDR3 plus reference TRBV28 and TRBJ1-3, the full variable domain is DVKVTQSSRYLVKRTGEKVFLECVQDMDHENMFWYRQDPGLGLRLIYFSYDVKMKEKGDIPEGYSVSREKKERFSLILESASTNQTSMYLCASRASGNTIYFGEGSWLTVV.

This chain joins TRBV5-1 and TRBJ2-7; 7 bases are a match to TRBD1. Trimming cost V 4 bases and J 0 bases; bases outside gene matches: 10. From germline, CDR1 is SGHRS and CDR2 YFSETQ. The CDR3 loop spans 16 amino acids. CDR3 nucleotide sequence: TGCGCCAGCAGCCGGATACAGGGGTCTCCCTCCTACGAGCAGTACTTC. Translation gives CASSRIQGSPSYEQYF. Variable domain in full (rest from reference TRBV5-1 and TRBJ2-7): KAGVTQTPRYLIKTRGQQVTLSCSPISGHRSVSWYQQTPGQGLQFLFEYFSETQRNKGNFPGRFSGRQFSNSRSEMNVSTLELGDSALYLCASSRIQGSPSYEQYFGPGTRLTVT.

CDR3 amino acids: CASSEPVAGGTGELFF. In DNA, the CDR3 is TGCGCCAGCAGTGAGCCCGTAGCGGGAGGGACCGGGGAGCTGTTTTTT. J is TRBJ2-2 and V is TRBV10-1; 11 positions match TRBD2. V shed 2 bases and J 5 bases; nucleotides not matched to a gene: 4. Germline V gives CDR1 WNHNN, CDR2 SYGVQD (reference sequence). The CDR3 is 16 residues long.

This clone has more than one count but fewer than ten. The chain has TRBV7-3 and TRBJ1-5; TRBD1 matches 10 bases. This CDR3 contains 13 residues. Trimming at V came to 6 bases and at J to 7 bases, leaving 3 bases not matched to a gene. Germline assignment: CDR1 SGHTA and CDR2 FQGTGA. CDR3 residues: CASSPTGGQPQHF. CDR3 in DNA: TGTGCCAGCAGTCCGACAGGGGGCCAGCCCCAGCATTTT.

The rearrangement links TRBV6-5 to TRBJ1-3; the match to TRBD1 covers 7 bases. Germline V lookup: CDR1 MNHEY, CDR2 SVGAGI. Trimming cost V 6 bases and J 1 base; bases outside gene matches: 6. This CDR3 is 15 amino acids long. The CDR3 DNA follows: TGTGCCAGCAGGGCCCGACAGGGATCTGGAAACACCATATATTTT. The encoded protein is CASRARQGSGNTIYF.

The chain combines TRBV2 with TRBJ2-1; D perhaps matches TRBD1 (5 bases). V gave up 2 bases and J gave up 6 bases, with 8 bases separating them. The CDR3 runs 13 residues. The germline V gene encodes CDR1 SNHLY and CDR2 FYNNEI. The DNA of the CDR3 is TGTGCCAGCAGTGAATGGCAGGGCAATGAGCAGTTCTTC. It is translated as CASSEWQGNEQFF.

The J gene is TRBJ2-7, the V gene TRBV6-5; no firm D call. CDR1 is MNHEY and CDR2 is SVGAGI in the germline V gene. CDR3 length: 16 residues. V was clipped by 0 bases and J by 2 bases, with 14 bases between them. The CDR3 sequence is CASSYSSRITTYEQYF. The CDR3 bases are TGTGCCAGCAGTTACTCGAGTCGGATTACTACCTACGAGCAGTACTTC.

The gene calls are TRBV7-8 and TRBJ1-6, with 7 bases lining up with TRBD1. Germline V CDR1 and CDR2: SGHVS, FQNEAQ. V shed 8 bases and J 10 bases; nucleotides not matched to a gene: 11. The length of the CDR3 is 14 residues. The CDR3 DNA follows: TGTGCCAGCCGCGAGGGGGCTTTTGGATCACCCCTCCACTTT. Its protein product is CASREGAFGSPLHF.